One sample yielded the 14 T cell receptor beta chains listed below, sequenced in a study of neoadjuvant anti-PD-1 for oral cavity cancer. Method: immunoSEQ multiplex PCR; TCRdb's copy keeps in-frame clones and lacks some. The sample has about 12,000 clones, around 70% seen once. Time point defined: after neoadjuvant nivolumab, at surgical resection. This specimen consisted of PBMCs, obtained after nivolumab (anti-PD-1) treatment. The receptor source for this set is a person aged 35-79 years with oral cavity squamous cell carcinoma.

The chain recombines TRBV18 with TRBJ1-5, with a tentative D call TRBD1 (5 bases). The CDR3 sequence is 14 residues long. The germline gives CDR1 KGHSH, CDR2 LQKENI. Trimming shortened V by 2 bases and J by 4 bases, and 9 bases separated the two germline ends. CDR3 sequence: CASSPYRGNQPQHF. CDR3 coding DNA: TGTGCCAGCTCACCATATCGGGGGAATCAGCCCCAGCATTTT.

This sequence joins TRBV6-6 and TRBJ1-5; D might be TRBD1 (6 bases). The CDR3 length is 15 residues. The V gene lost 5 bases and the J gene lost 5 bases, with 16 bases spanning the gap. Looked up from germline, CDR1 is MNHNY and CDR2 is SVGAGI (reference sequence). Written as DNA, the CDR3 is TGTGCCAGCAGTCTTGGACAGAGGGACCATCAGCCCCAGCATTTT. As protein: CASSLGQRDHQPQHF.

In its sample, this clone was seen a few times. The chain couples TRBV5-4 to TRBJ1-6; TRBD1 aligns across 7 bases. Germline V gene lookup returns CDR1 SGHNT and CDR2 YYREEE (reference sequence). J lost 0 bases, V lost 4 bases, and 4 bases had no gene match. CDR3 size: 16 residues. The CDR3 sequence: CASSPTGSSYNSPLHF. CDR3 DNA: TGTGCCAGCAGCCCGACAGGGAGCTCCTATAATTCACCCCTCCACTTT.

The J gene is TRBJ2-6, the V gene TRBV6-5; D gene ambiguous. This CDR3 spans 15 amino acids. Germline assignment: CDR1 MNHEY and CDR2 SVGAGI. V gave up 2 bases and J gave up 1 base, with 6 bases separating them. The CDR3 sequence: CASSYGRSGANVLTF. The CDR3, as DNA: TGTGCCAGCAGTTACGGCCGGTCTGGGGCCAACGTCCTGACTTTC.

This clone has only a few counts. The J gene is TRBJ1-5, the V gene TRBV2; D ambiguous. Between the trimmed V and J ends, which lost 4 bases and 2 bases, there was a span of 9 bases. The V gene's germline CDR1 is SNHLY and CDR2 FYNNEI. The CDR3 is made up of 14 amino acids. The CDR3 nucleotides are TGTGCCAGCAGTGCAGGATTCCGCAATCAGCCCCAGCATTTT. This codes for CASSAGFRNQPQHF.

CDR3 region: CATRLGWQYNEKLFF. The CDR3 DNA reads as TGTGCCACCCGATTGGGGTGGCAATATAATGAAAAACTGTTTTTT. The V call is TRBV2, the J call TRBJ1-4, with unresolved D. The germline V gene encodes CDR1 SNHLY and CDR2 FYNNEI. This CDR3 region has 15 residues. V lost 10 bases, J lost 4 bases, and 19 bases lay in between.

V gene TRBV7-9 combines with J gene TRBJ2-2; maybe TRBD1 (5 bases). CDR1 SEHNR and CDR2 FQNEAQ come from the germline V gene (reference sequence). Trimming left V 5 bases short and J 4 bases short, with 17 bases between. The CDR3 has 16 residues. CDR3 sequence: CASSPPFRTSTGELFF. The CDR3 nucleotides are TGTGCCAGCAGCCCCCCTTTCCGGACAAGCACCGGGGAGCTGTTTTTT.

This chain links TRBV2 with TRBJ1-4; D remains ambiguous. V was shortened by 1 base and J by 0 bases, with 3 bases between the two germline ends. The germline V gene has CDR1 SNHLY and CDR2 FYNNEI. This CDR3 region has 14 residues. DNA for the CDR3: TGTGCCAGCAGTGAAGAAGCAACTAATGAAAAACTGTTTTTT. Its translation: CASSEEATNEKLFF.

This clone was counted a few times. This chain links TRBV11-2 with TRBJ1-2; D uncertain. The CDR3 extends over 19 amino acids. V was cut by 5 bases and J by 0 bases, with 25 bases left in between. Per the germline V gene, CDR1 is SGHAT and CDR2 is FQNNGV. CDR3 amino acids: CASSRNKDRRQLTNYGYTF. As DNA, the CDR3 is TGTGCCAGCAGCCGAAATAAAGATCGCCGGCAGCTGACTAACTATGGCTACACCTTC.

This clone was seen a few times. This chain uses TRBV5-1 with TRBJ2-1, with 14 bases that match TRBD2. The CDR3 loop spans 16 amino acids. Germline V gene sequence: CDR1 SGHRS, CDR2 YFSETQ. The V gene end was trimmed by 4 bases and the J gene end by 2 bases; junction bases not matched to a gene: 2. CDR3 DNA sequence: TGCGCCAGCAGCCCGGGACTAGCGGGGGCCTACAATGAGCAGTTCTTC. Translated, it gives CASSPGLAGAYNEQFF.

The J gene is TRBJ1-2, the V gene TRBV2; the D gene is possibly TRBD1 (6 bases). Per germline, CDR1 SNHLY and CDR2 FYNNEI. The CDR3 runs to 12 residues. V was trimmed by 4 bases and J by 8 bases, leaving 11 bases between them. The CDR3 DNA is TGTGCCAGCAGTGCGGGGGCAAGAGGCTACACCTTC. Translating gives CASSAGARGYTF. Variable domain in full (rest from reference TRBV2 and TRBJ1-2): EPEVTQTPSHQVTQMGQEVILRCVPISNHLYFYWYRQILGQKVEFLVSFYNNEISEKSEIFDDQFSVERPDGSNFTLKIRSTKLEDSAMYFCASSAGARGYTFGSGTRLTVV.

DNA of the CDR3: TGCGCCAGCAGCTTACGGACAGGGCATGAAGCTTTCTTT. This gives the protein CASSLRTGHEAFF. The chain links TRBV5-1 to TRBJ1-1, with 8 bases that match TRBD1. There are 13 residues in the CDR3. After removal of 2 bases from V and 7 bases from J, the junction contained 4 bases not matched to a gene. The V gene's germline CDR1 is SGHRS and CDR2 YFSETQ.

The J gene is TRBJ1-4, the V gene TRBV6-5, with D perhaps TRBD1 (6 bases). The CDR3 totals 15 residues. The V end lost 6 bases, the J end lost 4 bases, and 15 bases lay between the germline ends. CDR1 and CDR2 from the germline V gene are MNHEY and SVGAGI. Written as DNA, the CDR3 is TGTGCCAGCAGACGTACAGGGCTCAATAATGAAAAACTGTTTTTT. Its protein product is CASRRTGLNNEKLFF.

The chain combines TRBV6-5 with TRBJ1-4; 7 bases are shared with TRBD1. CDR3 length equals 15 residues. The ends lost 2 bases at V and 4 bases at J; junction bases unmatched: 4. Germline-derived CDR1 and CDR2 are MNHEY and SVGAGI. The CDR3, as DNA: TGTGCCAGCAGTTACGGAGACAGGGATAATGAAAAACTGTTTTTT. Residues: CASSYGDRDNEKLFF.